Following are 19 T cell receptor beta chains from one sample sequenced in a study of blood T cell repertoires in COVID-19. Sequencing was performed with immunoSEQ multiplex PCR; in TCRdb, only in-frame clones are kept and a portion is missing. The table has about 250,000 clones, almost 85% seen once. The sequenced material came from PBMCs or T cells enriched from blood (not recorded which). These receptors came from a woman aged 50 to 65 with acute COVID-19.

The genes are TRBV29-1 and TRBJ1-4, with D uncertain. Germline V CDR1 and CDR2: SQVTM, ANQGSEA. Trimming shortened V by 6 bases and J by 0 bases, and 11 bases separated the two germline ends. CDR3 size: 14 residues. CDR3 bases: TGCAGCGTCGGGTCCGGTCCAACTAATGAAAAACTGTTTTTT. Amino acid sequence: CSVGSGPTNEKLFF.

This chain uses TRBV10-2 with TRBJ1-1; TRBD1 matches at 7 bases. The germline V gene encodes CDR1 WSHSY and CDR2 SAAADI. V shed 6 bases and J 0 bases; nucleotides not matched to a gene: 4. This CDR3 has 14 amino acids. CDR3 amino acids: CASRQTGLNTEAFF. CDR3 DNA sequence: TGCGCCAGCAGACAGACAGGGTTGAACACTGAAGCTTTCTTT.

This chain links TRBV12-5 with TRBJ1-1; 9 bases are a match to TRBD1. Trimming at V came to 7 bases and at J to 1 base, leaving 7 bases not matched to a gene. The V gene's germline CDR1 is LGHNT and CDR2 FRNRAP. The CDR3 loop spans 15 amino acids. The chain's CDR3 is CASAPAGQGNTEAFF. CDR3 DNA sequence: TGTGCTAGTGCCCCAGCGGGACAGGGGAACACTGAAGCTTTCTTT.

The chain has TRBV7-9 and TRBJ2-5; D may be TRBD2 (5 bases). V was pared by 2 bases and J by 0 bases, with 7 bases between. This CDR3 is 14 amino acids long. Germline values: CDR1 SEHNR, CDR2 FQNEAQ (reference sequence). CDR3 in DNA: TGTGCCAGCAGCTTATGGGAGTACCAAGAGACCCAGTACTTC. Translation gives CASSLWEYQETQYF.

V is TRBV4-3 and J is TRBJ1-2; weak D call: TRBD1 (6 bases). Germline V gene sequence: CDR1 LGHNA, CDR2 YSLEER. CDR3 length equals 17 residues. V lost 0 bases, J lost 1 base, and 15 bases lay in between. CDR3 region: CASSQDWGHQDNYGYTF. Written as DNA, the CDR3 is TGCGCCAGCAGCCAAGATTGGGGGCACCAGGATAACTATGGCTACACCTTC.

The chain combines TRBV2 with TRBJ2-1, with D possibly being TRBD1 (6 bases). This CDR3 has 14 amino acids. V was cut by 10 bases and J by 2 bases, with 15 bases left in between. Looked up from germline, CDR1 is SNHLY and CDR2 is FYNNEI. The DNA of the CDR3 is TGTGCCACAAGACAGGACGGGGCCTACAATGAGCAGTTCTTC. Its protein is CATRQDGAYNEQFF.

This clone was recorded only once. The chain combines TRBV27 with TRBJ1-2; TRBD1 matches at 8 bases. Germline V gene sequence: CDR1 MNHEY, CDR2 SMNVEV (reference sequence). Germline trimming cut 4 bases from V and 5 bases from J; bases unmatched to any gene: 9. This CDR3 has 15 amino acids. This chain's CDR3 is CASSSPWTGIYGYTF. The CDR3 bases are TGTGCCAGCAGTTCCCCCTGGACAGGGATTTATGGCTACACCTTC.

V and J are TRBV2 and TRBJ1-5; 7 nucleotides agree with TRBD1. J was trimmed by 2 bases and V by 6 bases; bases with no gene match: 7. CDR3 length: 15 residues. The germline CDR1 and CDR2 sequences are SNHLY and FYNNEI. For the CDR3, the DNA is TGTGCCAGCAGGGTAGGGGACAGAGGCAATCAGCCCCAGCATTTT. The encoded protein is CASRVGDRGNQPQHF.

The chain uses TRBV9 and TRBJ2-5, with a weak D call TRBD2 (7 bases). This CDR3 region has 15 residues. Germline loops: CDR1 SGDLS, CDR2 YYNGEE. Trimming left V 0 bases short and J 5 bases short, with 14 bases between. CDR3 region: CASSVALQGGETQYF. As DNA, the CDR3 is TGTGCCAGCAGCGTAGCGCTACAGGGAGGGGAGACCCAGTACTTC.

The chain joins TRBV7-7 to TRBJ2-3, with TRBD1 identical over 7 bases. After removal of 1 base from V and 2 bases from J, the junction contained 3 bases not matched to a gene. The CDR3 covers 15 residues. Germline V gene data show CDR1 as SSHAT and CDR2 as FNYEAQ (reference sequence). The CDR3 protein is CASSLGTGYTDTQYF. CDR3 coding DNA: TGTGCCAGCAGCTTAGGGACAGGTTACACAGATACGCAGTATTTT.

The chain links TRBV7-8 to TRBJ2-7; tentatively, D is TRBD2 (7 bases). Germline-derived CDR1 and CDR2 are SGHVS and FQNEAQ. The CDR3 has 15 residues. Between the trimmed V and J ends, which lost 5 bases and 7 bases, there was a span of 21 bases. CDR3 region: CASSPSGAGAGEQYF. The CDR3 DNA sequence: TGTGCCAGCAGCCCGAGCGGGGCGGGGGCGGGTGAGCAGTACTTC.

V gene TRBV19 combines with J gene TRBJ1-4; no reliable D call. Trimming took off 6 bases at V and 7 bases at J, with 18 bases between the two ends. This CDR3 is 15 amino acids long. Germline V gene data show CDR1 as LNHDA and CDR2 as SQIVND (reference sequence). The DNA of the CDR3 is TGTGCCAGTAGCAACGTAAACAGTTTAGTTGAAAAACTGTTTTTT. It encodes CASSNVNSLVEKLFF.

CDR3 amino acids: CASPPAGTLSSYNEQFF. The CDR3 DNA is TGTGCCAGTCCACCCGCCGGGACTCTTAGCTCCTACAATGAGCAGTTCTTC. The chain combines TRBV18 with TRBJ2-1, with a possible D match to TRBD2 (6 bases). Deletions cut 9 bases from V and 0 bases from J, with 21 bases between. The length of the CDR3 is 17 residues. The germline V gene has CDR1 KGHSH and CDR2 LQKENI.

V usage is TRBV7-2 and J usage is TRBJ2-2, with 8 bases that match TRBD2. Germline CDR1 reads SGHTA; CDR2 reads FQGNSA. The CDR3 covers 16 residues. V trimming: 4 bases; J trimming: 8 bases; junction bases outside the gene matches: 12. DNA of the CDR3: TGTGCCAGCAGCTCGGGACTAGTGGAAGAGTCAGGGGAGCTGTTTTTT. It specifies CASSSGLVEESGELFF.

This rearrangement joins TRBV5-4 to TRBJ2-5; 12 positions match TRBD2. Germline assignment: CDR1 SGHNT and CDR2 YYREEE (reference sequence). The V segment lost 3 bases and the J segment 5 bases; nucleotides outside the gene matches: 5. The CDR3 loop spans 15 amino acids. The CDR3 here is CASSSSGGARETQYF. The DNA for the CDR3 is TGTGCCAGCAGCTCTAGCGGGGGGGCCAGGGAGACCCAGTACTTC.

This rearrangement joins TRBV10-2 to TRBJ1-1; the match to TRBD1 covers 9 bases. From germline, CDR1 is WSHSY and CDR2 SAAADI. V gave up 3 bases and J gave up 2 bases; unmatched junction bases: 4. The CDR3 loop spans 15 amino acids. The chain's CDR3 is CASSDSTGGNTEAFF. The CDR3 nucleotides read TGCGCCAGCAGTGACTCGACAGGGGGAAACACTGAAGCTTTCTTT.

In nucleotides, the CDR3 is TGTGCCAGCAGCCCGGGACAGGGGGCCTCTGGAAACACCATATATTTT. Its translation: CASSPGQGASGNTIYF. V usage is TRBV7-8 and J usage is TRBJ1-3; 12 bases map to TRBD1. Per germline, CDR1 SGHVS and CDR2 FQNEAQ. The CDR3 spans 16 residues. Trimming removed 5 bases from V and 0 bases from J; junction bases left unmatched: 2.

The V and J genes are TRBV7-2 and TRBJ1-1; a possible D gene is TRBD1 (5 bases). Per the germline V gene, CDR1 is SGHTA and CDR2 is FQGNSA. CDR3 length equals 15 residues. Between the trimmed V and J ends, which lost 1 base and 4 bases, there was a span of 13 bases. CDR3 sequence reads: CASSLEGGAGTEAFF. CDR3 in DNA: TGTGCCAGCAGCTTAGAAGGAGGGGCAGGCACTGAAGCTTTCTTT.

The V call is TRBV19, the J call TRBJ1-1, with TRBD1 as a possible D gene (6 bases). Trimming shortened V by 7 bases and J by 5 bases, and 11 bases separated the two germline ends. This CDR3 has 12 amino acids. Per germline, CDR1 LNHDA and CDR2 SQIVND (reference sequence). CDR3 coding DNA: TGTGCCAGTACTATGAGGGGGACTGAAGCTTTCTTT. Translated, it gives CASTMRGTEAFF.